Following are 3 T cell receptor beta chains from one sample sequenced in a study of siplizumab effects on memory and regulatory T cells. Some clones are missing from TCRdb's copy, which holds only in-frame ones; the method was immunoSEQ multiplex PCR. The sample shows approximately 94,000 clones, about 90% of them seen only once. The sample was CD4+ T cells sorted from blood. These receptors were collected from a human donor in good health.

The rearrangement joins TRBV19 to TRBJ1-1; TRBD1 might be the D (5 bases). The CDR3 has 14 amino acids. Germline lookup yields CDR1 LNHDA and CDR2 SQIVND (reference sequence). The ends were cut back, 3 bases at V and 1 base at J, with 9 bases in the middle. The CDR3 region is CASSIHQGNTEAFF. The CDR3 DNA reads TGTGCCAGTAGTATTCATCAGGGGAACACTGAAGCTTTCTTT.

The rearrangement uses TRBV27 and TRBJ1-2, with D maybe TRBD1 (6 bases). V was trimmed by 4 bases and J by 3 bases, leaving 15 bases between them. Germline V gives CDR1 MNHEY, CDR2 SMNVEV (reference sequence). The length of the CDR3 is 15 residues. The CDR3 sequence: CASSWTALPHYGYTF. The CDR3 DNA reads as TGTGCCAGCAGTTGGACAGCATTACCTCACTATGGCTACACCTTC.

This sequence joins TRBV4-1 and TRBJ1-4; possibly TRBD1 for D (6 bases). The CDR3 loop spans 14 amino acids. The germline V and J ends were trimmed by 5 bases and 8 bases, with 15 bases remaining between them. Germline V gene data show CDR1 as MGHRA and CDR2 as YSYEKL. The CDR3 coding sequence is TGCGCCAGCAGCAAGGACAGTCAATGGGAAAAACTGTTTTTT. Translating it yields CASSKDSQWEKLFF.